Listed here are 26 T cell receptor beta chains from one sample, sequenced in a study of post-analysis software for immune sequencing data. General study results and limits: The study found TRBV5-6, TRBV5-1 and TRBV20-1 among a few TRBV segments more frequent in patients than controls.

Researchers reported that TCR beta cDNA libraries carried unique molecular identifiers. TCRdb reanalysed the PCR reads using MiXCR and keeps one entry per CDR3 protein. This sample has approximately 350,000 distinct CDR3 sequences, with roughly 30% found just once. Antigens of these TCRs are unknown. Sequencing used blood. These receptor sequences come from a girl between 10 and 17 years old with multiple sclerosis.

In this sample, this clonotype turned up a few times. The gene calls are TRBV6-5 and TRBJ1-1; D is unclear. Per the germline V gene, CDR1 is MNHEY and CDR2 is SVGAGI. Trimming left V 2 bases short and J 3 bases short, with 10 bases between. CDR3 length equals 14 residues. CDR3 in amino acids: CASSYRGRDTEAFF. The CDR3 coding sequence is TGTGCCAGCAGTTACCGCGGGAGGGACACTGAAGCTTTCTTT.

Only a few counts were recorded for this clonotype. The chain has TRBV18 and TRBJ1-2; D may be TRBD1 (5 bases). This CDR3 spans 14 amino acids. Germline CDR1 KGHSH, CDR2 LQKENI. V lost 2 bases, J lost 3 bases, and 10 bases lay in between. As DNA, the CDR3 is TGTGCCAGCTCACCAGGGACTGAGCACTATGGCTACACCTTC. This sequence encodes CASSPGTEHYGYTF.

This clonotype showed up just a few times. The gene calls are TRBV4-1 and TRBJ2-2, with D possibly matching TRBD2 (5 bases). The CDR3 is 15 amino acids. Trimming removed 0 bases at V and 5 bases at J, with 10 bases between. The germline V gene has CDR1 MGHRA and CDR2 YSYEKL. The CDR3 DNA is TGCGCCAGCAGCCAAGATCCCAGGAGGACCGGGGAGCTGTTTTTT. It is translated as CASSQDPRRTGELFF.

The gene calls are TRBV12-3 or TRBV12-4 and TRBJ2-3; possibly TRBD1 for D (6 bases). With 8 bases removed from V and 4 bases from J, the gap between germline ends came to 19 bases. This CDR3 comprises 15 residues. The DNA of the CDR3 is TGTGCCAGCGCCCCCCTCAGGGGAACTGCAGATACGCAGTATTTT. It translates to CASAPLRGTADTQYF.

The sample holds a few counts of this clonotype. The chain employs TRBV20-1 and TRBJ2-3; 11 bases map to TRBD2. Germline loops: CDR1 DFQATT, CDR2 SNEGSKA (reference sequence). V lost 6 bases to trimming and J lost 4 bases; unmatched junction nucleotides: 6. This CDR3 region has 14 residues. The CDR3 sequence is CSAVSGGESDTQYF. DNA for the CDR3: TGCAGTGCGGTTAGCGGGGGGGAATCAGATACGCAGTATTTT.

On this clonotype: A much larger clone lies one base from this, so it may be a read error. V usage is TRBV25-1 and J usage is TRBJ1-2; D is unclear. The CDR3 is 12 amino acids. The germline V gene encodes CDR1 MGHDK and CDR2 SYGVNS. This chain's CDR3 is CASSAENCGYTF. Here the CDR3 DNA reads TGTGCCAGCAGCGCAGAAAACTGTGGCTACACCTTC.

This chain joins TRBV25-1 and TRBJ1-4; 10 bases align to TRBD1. There are 16 residues in the CDR3. Germline trimming cut 0 bases from V and 7 bases from J; bases unmatched to any gene: 5. In germline, CDR1 is MGHDK, CDR2 SYGVNS. The CDR3 region has the DNA TGTGCCAGCAGTGAATATGAAGGGACAGGGGTTGAAAAACTGTTTTTT. This sequence encodes CASSEYEGTGVEKLFF.

This chain links TRBV6-5 with TRBJ1-5; no definite D call. This CDR3 has 13 amino acids. Germline V gene lookup returns CDR1 MNHEY and CDR2 SVGAGI. V lost 2 bases, J lost 1 base, and 3 bases lay in between. The CDR3 DNA reads TGTGCCAGCAGTTACCTGAGCAATCAGCCCCAGCATTTT. Translated, it gives CASSYLSNQPQHF.

At least ten counts were recorded for this clonotype. DNA of the CDR3: TGTGCCAGCAGTTTAGACCGGGGGCTATACAATGAGCAGTTCTTC. Its protein is CASSLDRGLYNEQFF. The chain has TRBV6-5 and TRBJ2-1, with D possibly being TRBD1 or TRBD2 (6 bases each). The CDR3 consists of 15 residues. In germline, CDR1 is MNHEY, CDR2 SVGAGI. Trimming removed 4 bases from V and 4 bases from J, with 14 bases in between.

V and J are TRBV10-3 and TRBJ1-5, with D hard to call. The ends were cut back, 0 bases at V and 4 bases at J, with 7 bases in the middle. Germline CDR1 ENHRY, CDR2 SYGVKD. CDR3 length: 14 amino acids. CDR3 protein: CAISESKGNQPQHF. In DNA, the CDR3 is TGTGCCATCAGTGAGTCTAAAGGTAATCAGCCCCAGCATTTT.

Comment on this clonotype: Sequence at one end of the junction differs from germline and may be a read error. The V call is TRBV11-2, the J call TRBJ2-2; 7 positions agree with TRBD1. CDR1 and CDR2 from the germline V gene are SGHAT and FQNNGV. The CDR3 length is 15 residues. Here the CDR3 DNA reads TGTGCCAGCAGCGTACAGGGGATGAACACCGGGAAGCTGTTTTTT. Translated, it gives CASSVQGMNTGKLFF.

The gene calls are TRBV5-5 and TRBJ1-2; 7 bases are a match to TRBD1. CDR3 length: 14 amino acids. Per germline, CDR1 SGHKS and CDR2 YYEKEE (reference sequence). The V segment lost 6 bases and the J segment 3 bases; nucleotides outside the gene matches: 8. The CDR3 DNA is TGTGCCAGCAACTGGGGAGGGGGCGACTATGGCTACACCTTC. It codes for CASNWGGGDYGYTF.

The CDR3 sequence is CSAKLAGGTDTQYF. The DNA of the CDR3 is TGCAGTGCTAAACTAGCGGGGGGCACAGATACGCAGTATTTT. This chain connects TRBV20-1 to TRBJ2-3, with 11 bases that match TRBD2. The CDR3 spans 14 residues. The V gene end was trimmed by 4 bases and the J gene end by 1 base; junction bases not matched to a gene: 1. CDR1 and CDR2 (germline): DFQATT, SNEGSKA (reference sequence).

The chain combines TRBV6-6 with TRBJ1-5, with D possibly matching TRBD1 (6 bases). The germline gives CDR1 MNHNY, CDR2 SVGAGI (reference sequence). This CDR3 comprises 17 residues. V was cut by 2 bases and J by 2 bases, with 16 bases left in between. CDR3 residues: CASSYRAGAGGNQPQHF. In DNA, the CDR3 is TGTGCCAGCAGTTACAGGGCAGGGGCCGGGGGCAATCAGCCCCAGCATTTT.

This clonotype was seen more than once but under ten times. The chain has TRBV7-9 and TRBJ2-3; 8 nucleotides match TRBD1. The junction had 10 bases not matched to a gene; V was cut back by 10 bases and J by 1 base. The CDR3 covers 15 residues. CDR1 and CDR2 from the germline V gene are SEHNR and FQNEAQ (reference sequence). The CDR3 DNA sequence: TGTGCCACTCCCGGACAGGGTGGCCGCACAGATACGCAGTATTTT. Translating it yields CATPGQGGRTDTQYF.

The rearrangement links TRBV7-2 to TRBJ2-7; D perhaps matches TRBD2 (6 bases). Germline lookup yields CDR1 SGHTA and CDR2 FQGNSA. Trimming removed 0 bases at V and 7 bases at J, with 16 bases between. This CDR3 comprises 15 residues. CDR3 nucleotides: TGTGCCAGCAGCTTAGCGGTTGGCTCGGGAGAAGAGCAGTACTTC. The encoded protein is CASSLAVGSGEEQYF.

On this clonotype itself: One end of the junction varies from germline; a read error may be responsible. The chain couples TRBV29-1 to TRBJ2-1, with TRBD1 matching over 10 bases. CDR1 and CDR2 (germline): SQVTM, ANQGSEA. The CDR3 totals 14 residues. The CDR3 region is CGVKRDRGYNEQFF. Here the CDR3 DNA reads TGCGGCGTGAAGAGGGACAGGGGATACAATGAGCAGTTCTTC.

This clonotype appeared a few times. A single base separates this from a much larger clone, so it may be a read error. V and J are TRBV29-1 and TRBJ1-2, with D perhaps TRBD1 (6 bases). Trimming pared 3 bases from V and 8 bases from J, leaving 22 bases between. This CDR3 region has 15 residues. Germline CDR1 SQVTM, CDR2 ANQGSEA. The CDR3 sequence is CSVDPSGRGGVGYTF. The CDR3 DNA sequence: TGCAGCGTTGATCCCTCTGGACGGGGGGGCGTGGGCTACACCTTC.

The rearrangement links TRBV5-1 to TRBJ2-7, with D hard to call. CDR1 SGHRS and CDR2 YFSETQ come from the germline V gene. CDR3 length: 14 amino acids. With 4 bases removed from V and 2 bases from J, the gap between germline ends came to 13 bases. CDR3 in DNA: TGCGCCAGCAGCCTGACATGGTCCGCCTACGAGCAGTACTTC. This encodes CASSLTWSAYEQYF.

This clonotype has a handful of counts. The chain carries TRBV5-1 and TRBJ2-2, with 8 bases identical to TRBD1. The ends lost 6 bases at V and 4 bases at J; junction bases unmatched: 8. Looked up from germline, CDR1 is SGHRS and CDR2 is YFSETQ. The CDR3 consists of 15 residues. CDR3 sequence reads: CASKVDRGVTGELFF. The CDR3 bases are TGCGCCAGCAAGGTCGACAGGGGAGTCACCGGGGAGCTGTTTTTT.

This chain joins TRBV20-1 and TRBJ1-6, with D maybe TRBD1 (6 bases). The CDR3 sequence is 14 residues long. The V gene lost 0 bases and the J gene lost 8 bases, with 11 bases spanning the gap. Germline CDR1 reads DFQATT; CDR2 reads SNEGSKA (reference sequence). The CDR3 DNA reads TGCAGTGCTAGAGAGAGGGGGGGGTATTCACCCCTCCACTTT. Translation gives CSARERGGYSPLHF.

The V and J genes are TRBV12-3 or TRBV12-4 and TRBJ2-2; D uncertain. There are 15 residues in the CDR3. The V and J ends lost 5 bases and 7 bases respectively, with 17 bases between them. This chain's CDR3 is CASSARAPDNGELFF. The CDR3 region has the DNA TGTGCCAGCAGTGCCCGGGCCCCTGATAACGGGGAGCTGTTTTTT.

The J gene is TRBJ1-1, the V gene TRBV4-3; D is perhaps TRBD1 (6 bases). CDR3 length: 13 residues. V was trimmed by 5 bases and J by 4 bases, leaving 11 bases between them. The germline V gene has CDR1 LGHNA and CDR2 YSLEER. CDR3 nucleotide sequence: TGCGCCAGCAGCAAAGGGGGGGGCACTGAAGCTTTCTTT. Amino acids: CASSKGGGTEAFF.

Of note for this clonotype: Mismatch with germline at one junction end may stem from a read error. This chain uses TRBV3-1 with TRBJ2-3; TRBD2 matches at 13 bases. CDR1 and CDR2 (germline): LGHDT, YNNKEL (reference sequence). CDR3 size: 20 residues. The DNA of the CDR3 is TGTGCCAGCGGCCAAGATCTATGGGGACTAGCGGGGAGTAGCGCAGATACGCAGTATTTT. The encoded protein is CASGQDLWGLAGSSADTQYF.

The J gene is TRBJ2-4, the V gene TRBV12-3 or TRBV12-4, with D perhaps TRBD2 (6 bases). Deletions cut 0 bases from V and 3 bases from J, with 6 bases between. The CDR3 is made up of 14 amino acids. CDR3 region: CASSLAGGKNIQYF. CDR3 nucleotide sequence: TGTGCCAGCAGTTTAGCGGGGGGCAAAAACATTCAGTACTTC.

The chain combines TRBV5-1 with TRBJ1-4; 8 nucleotides line up with TRBD1. The CDR3 is 14 amino acids. V trimming: 5 bases; J trimming: 7 bases; junction bases outside the gene matches: 7. Germline V gene lookup returns CDR1 SGHRS and CDR2 YFSETQ. In nucleotides, the CDR3 is TGCGCCAGCAGGCGGGACAGGACGTTTGAAAAACTGTTTTTT. Protein sequence: CASRRDRTFEKLFF.